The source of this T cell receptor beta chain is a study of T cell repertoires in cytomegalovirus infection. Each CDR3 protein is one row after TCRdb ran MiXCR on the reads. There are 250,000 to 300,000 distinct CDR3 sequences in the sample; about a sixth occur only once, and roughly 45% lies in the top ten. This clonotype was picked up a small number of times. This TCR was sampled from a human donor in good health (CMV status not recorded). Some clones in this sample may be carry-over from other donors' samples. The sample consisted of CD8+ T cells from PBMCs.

The CDR3 sequence: CSASLAGTLYEQYF. The CDR3 region has the DNA TGCAGTGCTAGTTTGGCAGGAACACTCTACGAGCAGTACTTC. The chain links TRBV20-1 to TRBJ2-7; unclear D gene. Trimming stripped 3 bases from V and 3 bases from J, with 15 bases between. This CDR3 is 14 amino acids long. Germline assignment: CDR1 DFQATT and CDR2 SNEGSKA (reference sequence).